A single sample is the source of the 8 T cell receptor beta chains below, sequenced in a study of T cell responses to AZD1222 COVID-19 vaccine. Produced via immunoSEQ multiplex PCR; TCRdb's table is partial and in-frame only. Of more than 95,000 clones listed, approximately 90% are singletons. The sample in question was peripheral blood, obtained on day 0 of AZD1222 vaccination. The origin of the receptors is an adult in good health.

CDR3 nucleotide sequence: TGCGCCAGCCACTTAGGGGATGGCTACACCTTC. Translated: CASHLGDGYTF. The chain uses TRBV23-1 and TRBJ1-2; tentative D call: TRBD1 (5 bases). TRBV23-1 is assigned to the ORF class and has an uncertain function. V gave up 8 bases and J gave up 6 bases, with 10 bases separating them. CDR3 size: 11 residues.

V is TRBV19 and J is TRBJ2-5; D not certain. Trimming took off 5 bases at V and 3 bases at J, with 13 bases between the two ends. The germline CDR1 and CDR2 sequences are LNHDA and SQIVND (reference sequence). The CDR3 is 14 amino acids. Written as DNA, the CDR3 is TGTGCCAGTAGTCCCCGATGGAAGGAAGAGACCCAGTACTTC. Amino acid sequence: CASSPRWKEETQYF.

This clone was seen more than once but under ten times. The chain links TRBV11-2 to TRBJ1-2; D gene unclear. The V end lost 6 bases, the J end lost 2 bases, and 10 bases lay between the germline ends. Germline lookup yields CDR1 SGHAT and CDR2 FQNNGV. The CDR3 length is 13 residues. The CDR3 reads CASSRDGNYGYTF. The CDR3 nucleotides read TGTGCCAGCAGTCGTGACGGCAACTATGGCTACACCTTC.

CDR3 sequence: CATSITSGTEHTDTQYF. CDR3 nucleotides: TGTGCCACCAGCATCACCTCCGGGACAGAGCACACAGATACGCAGTATTTT. The V gene is TRBV15, the J gene TRBJ2-3; 7 bases fit TRBD1. The CDR3 consists of 17 residues. CDR1 and CDR2 (germline): LNHNV, YYDKDF (reference sequence). V gave up 4 bases and J gave up 2 bases; unmatched junction bases: 12.

This clone appeared a single time. The chain uses TRBV6-5 and TRBJ1-3; D is undetermined. The V gene lost 6 bases and the J gene lost 4 bases, with 16 bases spanning the gap. Germline assignment: CDR1 MNHEY and CDR2 SVGAGI. This CDR3 contains 15 residues. The CDR3 region has the DNA TGTGCCAGCAGCCTAGAAGCGCAATTCGGAAACACCATATATTTT. It yields the protein CASSLEAQFGNTIYF.

This clone was seen a single time. V usage is TRBV7-6 and J usage is TRBJ2-7; D is uncertain. Germline CDR1 is SGHVS and CDR2 is FNYEAQ. The CDR3 spans 15 residues. V lost 5 bases and J lost 2, with 16 bases in between. This CDR3 is CASSPSENSAYEQYF. CDR3 DNA sequence: TGTGCCAGCAGCCCCAGTGAGAATAGTGCCTACGAGCAGTACTTC.

The chain carries TRBV9 and TRBJ2-1; TRBD2 aligns across 14 bases. The J segment lost 7 bases and the V segment lost 7 bases, leaving 1 base of the junction unmatched. Germline CDR1 and CDR2: SGDLS and YYNGEE. This CDR3 is 13 amino acids long. The CDR3 bases are TGTGCCAGCGGGACTAGCGGGAGAAATGAGCAGTTCTTC. It yields the protein CASGTSGRNEQFF.

The rearrangement uses TRBV20-1 and TRBJ2-5, with D unclear. The length of the CDR3 is 14 residues. Germline V gene data show CDR1 as DFQATT and CDR2 as SNEGSKA (reference sequence). V lost 3 bases to trimming and J lost 5 bases, with 16 bases between them. CDR3 amino acids: CSASIRGLEETQYF. The CDR3 DNA sequence: TGCAGTGCTAGTATCCGTGGGTTGGAGGAGACCCAGTACTTC.